The rows below give T cell receptor beta chains drawn from one sample of a study of human T cells and chemical hapten exposure. TCRdb recomputed calls from the RACE reads with MiXCR, one row per CDR3 protein. Counted here are more than 300,000 distinct CDR3 sequences, around 5.5% occurring once; the ten biggest clones make up just over 2.5%. The sequences come from whole blood, collected in connection with sensitization to the hapten diphenylcyclopropenone (DPC). All receptors derive from a woman between 45 and 65 years old with alopecia areata. Some clones in this sample may be carry-over from other donors' samples. CDR3s include the opening cysteine and the closing phenylalanine or tryptophan. The order of the fields is J gene, clone size, CDR3 length, V gene, D gene, CDR3 protein, CDR3 DNA. D genes are given only for firm matches. Size is stated for part of the rows, as once, few or many counts, or as a class when the clone is expanded.

j_call: TRBJ2-7
clone_size: NA
cdr3_length: 14
v_call: TRBV11-2
d_call: NA
cdr3_aa: CASSLTGPYYEQYF
cdr3_nt: TGTGCCAGCAGCTTGACCGGGCCTTACTACGAGCAGTACTTC

j_call: TRBJ2-2
clone_size: few
cdr3_length: 15
v_call: TRBV4-2
d_call: TRBD2
cdr3_aa: CASSQDTSGRAELFF
cdr3_nt: TGTGCCAGCAGCCAAGATACTAGCGGGAGGGCGGAGCTGTTTTTT

j_call: TRBJ2-7
clone_size: NA
cdr3_length: 14
v_call: TRBV5-1
d_call: NA
cdr3_aa: CASSFGRGAYEQYF
cdr3_nt: TGCGCCAGCAGCTTCGGCAGGGGGGCCTACGAGCAGTACTTC

j_call: TRBJ1-2
clone_size: NA
cdr3_length: 14
v_call: TRBV29-1
d_call: TRBD1
cdr3_aa: CSTLEAGTAYGYTF
cdr3_nt: TGCAGCACTCTCGAAGCTGGGACAGCGTATGGCTACACCTTC

j_call: TRBJ1-3
clone_size: few
cdr3_length: 13
v_call: TRBV29-1
d_call: NA
cdr3_aa: CSVDQGGGNTIYF
cdr3_nt: TGCAGCGTTGACCAAGGTGGTGGAAACACCATATATTTT

j_call: TRBJ2-4
clone_size: NA
cdr3_length: 14
v_call: TRBV21-1
d_call: NA
cdr3_aa: CASNPLVAGDIQYF
cdr3_nt: TGTGCCAGCAACCCCCTGGTAGCGGGAGACATTCAGTACTTC

j_call: TRBJ2-7
clone_size: NA
cdr3_length: 15
v_call: TRBV20-1
d_call: TRBD1
cdr3_aa: CSAFPRDRGLREQYF
cdr3_nt: TGCAGTGCCTTCCCCCGGGACAGGGGGTTGAGGGAGCAGTACTTC

j_call: TRBJ2-1
clone_size: many
cdr3_length: 14
v_call: TRBV28
d_call: NA
cdr3_aa: CATIAGSSYNEQFF
cdr3_nt: TGTGCCACAATAGCAGGGAGCTCCTACAATGAGCAGTTCTTC

j_call: TRBJ2-1
clone_size: NA
cdr3_length: 15
v_call: TRBV6-1
d_call: NA
cdr3_aa: CASTETLGPYNEQFF
cdr3_nt: TGTGCCAGCACCGAGACTCTGGGACCTTACAATGAGCAGTTCTTC

j_call: TRBJ2-3
clone_size: NA
cdr3_length: 17
v_call: TRBV7-2
d_call: NA
cdr3_aa: CASSPPPGLLSTDTQYF
cdr3_nt: TGTGCCAGCAGCCCCCCCCCCGGGCTACTTAGCACAGATACGCAGTATTTT

j_call: TRBJ2-1
clone_size: many
cdr3_length: 10
v_call: TRBV20-1
d_call: TRBD2
cdr3_aa: CSAMGGEQFF
cdr3_nt: TGCAGTGCAATGGGGGGGGAGCAGTTCTTC

j_call: TRBJ2-5
clone_size: NA
cdr3_length: 14
v_call: TRBV7-8
d_call: TRBD1
cdr3_aa: CASSPSGTEETQYF
cdr3_nt: TGTGCCAGCAGCCCGTCCGGGACAGAAGAGACCCAGTACTTC

j_call: TRBJ1-2
clone_size: once
cdr3_length: 14
v_call: TRBV7-9
d_call: NA
cdr3_aa: CASSPAGQGYGYTF
cdr3_nt: TGTGCCAGCAGCCCCGCCGGGCAGGGGTATGGCTACACCTTC

j_call: TRBJ2-7
clone_size: many
cdr3_length: 13
v_call: TRBV3-1
d_call: NA
cdr3_aa: CASSHDGGAEQYF
cdr3_nt: TGTGCCAGCAGCCACGATGGAGGGGCTGAGCAGTACTTC

j_call: TRBJ1-3
clone_size: many
cdr3_length: 16
v_call: TRBV6-1
d_call: NA
cdr3_aa: CASSAFDPTSGNTIYF
cdr3_nt: TGTGCCAGCAGTGCCTTTGACCCAACCTCTGGAAACACCATATATTTT

j_call: TRBJ2-1
clone_size: NA
cdr3_length: 13
v_call: TRBV30
d_call: TRBD2
cdr3_aa: CAWMGGSGNEQFF
cdr3_nt: TGTGCCTGGATGGGAGGGAGTGGTAATGAGCAGTTCTTC

j_call: TRBJ2-5
clone_size: few
cdr3_length: 12
v_call: TRBV29-1
d_call: NA
cdr3_aa: CSANPSEETQYF
cdr3_nt: TGCAGCGCAAACCCTAGCGAGGAGACCCAGTACTTC

j_call: TRBJ1-1
clone_size: few
cdr3_length: 11
v_call: TRBV20-1
d_call: NA
cdr3_aa: CSARPASEAFF
cdr3_nt: TGCAGTGCAAGACCAGCCAGTGAAGCTTTCTTT

j_call: TRBJ1-3
clone_size: NA
cdr3_length: 13
v_call: TRBV12-3/TRBV12-4
d_call: NA
cdr3_aa: CASSSGLGVTIYF
cdr3_nt: TGTGCCAGCAGTAGCGGTCTGGGGGTCACCATATATTTT

j_call: TRBJ1-4
clone_size: few
cdr3_length: 18
v_call: TRBV12-3/TRBV12-4
d_call: TRBD1
cdr3_aa: CASSPNLNRGWTNEKLFF
cdr3_nt: TGTGCCAGCAGTCCTAATCTCAACAGGGGATGGACTAATGAAAAACTGTTTTTT

j_call: TRBJ1-1
clone_size: few
cdr3_length: 12
v_call: TRBV29-1
d_call: NA
cdr3_aa: CSVDRENTEAFF
cdr3_nt: TGCAGCGTTGACAGGGAGAACACTGAAGCTTTCTTT

j_call: TRBJ1-3
clone_size: NA
cdr3_length: 15
v_call: TRBV12-3/TRBV12-4
d_call: NA
cdr3_aa: CASSPGPSPGNTIYF
cdr3_nt: TGTGCCAGCAGTCCCGGACCATCCCCTGGAAACACCATATATTTT

j_call: TRBJ1-5
clone_size: few
cdr3_length: 14
v_call: TRBV9
d_call: TRBD1
cdr3_aa: CASSVGTGLQPQHF
cdr3_nt: TGTGCCAGCAGCGTAGGGACAGGGTTGCAGCCCCAGCATTTT

j_call: TRBJ2-3
clone_size: NA
cdr3_length: 15
v_call: TRBV27
d_call: TRBD2
cdr3_aa: CASRYSGGSTDTQYF
cdr3_nt: TGTGCCAGCAGATATAGCGGGGGTAGCACAGATACGCAGTATTTT

j_call: TRBJ2-7
clone_size: many
cdr3_length: 12
v_call: TRBV11-2
d_call: NA
cdr3_aa: CASSHLDPWQYF
cdr3_nt: TGTGCCAGCAGCCACCTCGACCCCTGGCAGTACTTC

j_call: TRBJ2-3
clone_size: many
cdr3_length: 16
v_call: TRBV29-1
d_call: TRBD2
cdr3_aa: CSVEDLGSGGQDTQYF
cdr3_nt: TGCAGCGTTGAAGATCTCGGTAGCGGGGGGCAAGATACGCAGTATTTT

j_call: TRBJ1-1
clone_size: few
cdr3_length: 13
v_call: TRBV6-5
d_call: NA
cdr3_aa: CASSYSIEGDAFF
cdr3_nt: TGTGCCAGCAGTTACTCGATTGAGGGCGATGCTTTCTTT

j_call: TRBJ2-7
clone_size: many
cdr3_length: 14
v_call: TRBV2
d_call: NA
cdr3_aa: CASIDRDGTYEQYF
cdr3_nt: TGTGCCAGCATAGACCGGGACGGGACCTACGAGCAGTACTTC

j_call: TRBJ1-1
clone_size: NA
cdr3_length: 14
v_call: TRBV5-5
d_call: NA
cdr3_aa: CASNSRQGFPEAFF
cdr3_nt: TGTGCCAGCAATTCGCGCCAGGGTTTCCCTGAAGCTTTCTTT

j_call: TRBJ1-1
clone_size: few
cdr3_length: 15
v_call: TRBV9
d_call: TRBD1
cdr3_aa: CASGTGTGQNTEAFF
cdr3_nt: TGTGCCAGCGGGACAGGGACTGGGCAGAACACTGAAGCTTTCTTT

j_call: TRBJ2-7
clone_size: few
cdr3_length: 13
v_call: TRBV29-1
d_call: NA
cdr3_aa: CSVELQSSYEQYF
cdr3_nt: TGCAGCGTTGAACTCCAGAGCTCCTACGAGCAGTACTTC

j_call: TRBJ1-5
clone_size: few
cdr3_length: 15
v_call: TRBV20-1
d_call: NA
cdr3_aa: CSARDNTGGLWPQHF
cdr3_nt: TGCAGTGCTAGAGACAACACAGGTGGTTTATGGCCCCAGCATTTT

j_call: TRBJ2-7
clone_size: many
cdr3_length: 12
v_call: TRBV6-6
d_call: NA
cdr3_aa: CASSYEGVEQYF
cdr3_nt: TGTGCCAGCAGTTACGAGGGGGTCGAGCAGTACTTC

j_call: TRBJ2-1
clone_size: few
cdr3_length: 12
v_call: TRBV20-1
d_call: NA
cdr3_aa: CSAAGTPLEQFF
cdr3_nt: TGCAGTGCAGCCGGGACGCCCCTTGAGCAGTTCTTC

j_call: TRBJ2-7
clone_size: NA
cdr3_length: 14
v_call: TRBV2
d_call: TRBD2
cdr3_aa: CASSEPGLAYEQYF
cdr3_nt: TGTGCCAGCAGTGAACCGGGACTAGCCTACGAGCAGTACTTC

j_call: TRBJ1-1
clone_size: NA
cdr3_length: 14
v_call: TRBV4-1
d_call: TRBD1
cdr3_aa: CASRAPGQGTEAFF
cdr3_nt: TGCGCCAGCAGGGCCCCGGGACAGGGGACTGAAGCTTTCTTT

j_call: TRBJ1-4
clone_size: NA
cdr3_length: 17
v_call: TRBV18
d_call: NA
cdr3_aa: CASSRDQPGMFNEKLFF
cdr3_nt: TGTGCCAGCTCCCGTGATCAGCCCGGGATGTTTAATGAAAAACTGTTTTTT

j_call: TRBJ1-5
clone_size: many
cdr3_length: 14
v_call: TRBV20-1
d_call: TRBD1
cdr3_aa: CSARQGGLNQPQHF
cdr3_nt: TGCAGTGCTCGACAGGGGGGGCTCAATCAGCCCCAGCATTTT

j_call: TRBJ2-7
clone_size: NA
cdr3_length: 13
v_call: TRBV7-6
d_call: NA
cdr3_aa: CASSRDIQGEQYF
cdr3_nt: TGTGCCAGCAGCCGGGACATCCAAGGGGAGCAGTACTTC

j_call: TRBJ1-1
clone_size: NA
cdr3_length: 14
v_call: TRBV29-1
d_call: TRBD1
cdr3_aa: CSVDPTGGRTEAFF
cdr3_nt: TGCAGCGTTGACCCTACAGGGGGCCGGACTGAAGCTTTCTTT

j_call: TRBJ2-1
clone_size: few
cdr3_length: 18
v_call: TRBV7-2
d_call: TRBD2
cdr3_aa: CASSLPTSRLAGGGEQFF
cdr3_nt: TGTGCCAGCAGCTTGCCCACCTCTCGGCTAGCGGGAGGGGGTGAGCAGTTCTTC

j_call: TRBJ1-4
clone_size: many
cdr3_length: 14
v_call: TRBV5-1
d_call: NA
cdr3_aa: CASSPQTDNEKLFF
cdr3_nt: TGCGCCAGCAGCCCACAGACGGATAATGAAAAACTGTTTTTT

j_call: TRBJ2-3
clone_size: NA
cdr3_length: 16
v_call: TRBV9
d_call: TRBD2
cdr3_aa: CASSVEGGGAADTQYF
cdr3_nt: TGTGCCAGCAGCGTAGAGGGCGGGGGGGCAGCAGATACGCAGTATTTT

j_call: TRBJ2-1
clone_size: many
cdr3_length: 17
v_call: TRBV27
d_call: NA
cdr3_aa: CASTIGPGEGSYNEQFF
cdr3_nt: TGTGCCAGCACCATAGGCCCCGGGGAAGGCTCCTACAATGAGCAGTTCTTC

j_call: TRBJ2-3
clone_size: few
cdr3_length: 16
v_call: TRBV12-3/TRBV12-4
d_call: TRBD1
cdr3_aa: CASSFGTGVSTDTQYF
cdr3_nt: TGTGCCAGCAGTTTCGGGACAGGGGTGAGCACAGATACGCAGTATTTT

j_call: TRBJ2-7
clone_size: few
cdr3_length: 15
v_call: TRBV7-9
d_call: TRBD1
cdr3_aa: CASSQSRDRAYEQYF
cdr3_nt: TGTGCCAGCAGTCAGTCCCGGGACAGGGCGTACGAGCAGTACTTC

j_call: TRBJ2-4
clone_size: NA
cdr3_length: 17
v_call: TRBV11-1
d_call: NA
cdr3_aa: CASSPQPGFGAKNIQYF
cdr3_nt: TGTGCCAGCAGCCCCCAGCCGGGGTTTGGGGCCAAAAACATTCAGTACTTC

j_call: TRBJ1-2
clone_size: many
cdr3_length: 16
v_call: TRBV3-1
d_call: NA
cdr3_aa: CASSRGTGQPNYGYTF
cdr3_nt: TGTGCCAGCAGCCGGGGTACTGGCCAGCCTAACTATGGCTACACCTTC

j_call: TRBJ2-3
clone_size: NA
cdr3_length: 13
v_call: TRBV6-5
d_call: TRBD2
cdr3_aa: CASRTSGSDTRYF
cdr3_nt: TGTGCCAGCAGAACTAGCGGGAGCGATACGCGGTATTTT

j_call: TRBJ1-5
clone_size: NA
cdr3_length: 16
v_call: TRBV19
d_call: TRBD1
cdr3_aa: CASSNPGTAGNQPQHF
cdr3_nt: TGTGCCAGTAGTAACCCCGGGACAGCGGGCAATCAGCCCCAGCATTTT

j_call: TRBJ2-1
clone_size: NA
cdr3_length: 12
v_call: TRBV7-2
d_call: NA
cdr3_aa: CASSSIYNEQFF
cdr3_nt: TGTGCCAGCAGCTCAATTTACAATGAGCAGTTCTTC

j_call: TRBJ2-1
clone_size: few
cdr3_length: 12
v_call: TRBV20-1
d_call: NA
cdr3_aa: CSARYSYNEQFF
cdr3_nt: TGCAGTGCTAGGTACAGTTACAATGAGCAGTTCTTC

j_call: TRBJ1-1
clone_size: NA
cdr3_length: 15
v_call: TRBV5-5
d_call: TRBD1
cdr3_aa: CASSAQTGDNTEAFF
cdr3_nt: TGTGCCAGCAGCGCACAGACAGGGGACAACACTGAAGCTTTCTTT